A single T cell receptor beta chain is shown here with its context. The sample belongs to a study of shared clonotypes between healthy human individuals. The CDR3 is made up of 12 amino acids. The V end was cut by 5 bases, the J end by 3 bases, with 6 bases between. The germline V gene has CDR1 SGHTA and CDR2 FQGTGA. An assay was performed, and its level was deep. Clones were read by immunoSEQ multiplex PCR, and TCRdb kept only the in-frame ones, dropping some. The sample consists of 2 million to 2.5 million clones, around 92% of them appearing once. This sequence was found in a man aged 18 to 30 in good health. Some clones in this sample may be carry-over from other donors' samples. The sample was naive CD4+ T cells from PBMCs. Subset in this sample: CD45RA+ positively selected. The J gene is TRBJ2-3, the V gene TRBV7-3; no clear D. This CDR3 reads CASSGPTDTQYF. CDR3 DNA sequence: TGTGCCAGCAGCGGGCCAACAGATACGCAGTATTTT.